The subject of this entry is one T cell receptor beta chain. The antigen is unknown. These data are taken from a study of cytomegalovirus exposure and HLA in healthy donors. Study-wide points: The classifier was said to identify cytomegalovirus status with high specificity and sensitivity.

Healthy bone marrow donors made up the cohort. Donors sampled were nominally healthy, though unrecorded immune exposures were likely. The PCR was carried out with 60 Vbeta primers and 13 Jbeta primers. Sequenced by immunoSEQ multiplex PCR; TCRdb stores in-frame clones only, minus some. Its table lists more than 95,000 clones. Trimming at V came to 4 bases and at J to 5 bases, leaving 3 bases not matched to a gene. Germline CDR1 reads MNHEY; CDR2 reads SVGAGI. The CDR3 has 14 amino acids. This TCR was sampled from a man aged 18 to 35 in good health and CMV-seronegative. Sequenced sample: PBMCs. V gene TRBV6-5 combines with J gene TRBJ2-4, with 9 bases aligning to TRBD1. The CDR3: CASSSGDRENIQYF. DNA for the CDR3: TGTGCCAGCAGTTCAGGGGACAGGGAAAACATTCAGTACTTC.